This T cell receptor (beta chain) is drawn from a study of PD-1 blockade in classical Hodgkin lymphoma. The study, taken as a whole, reports: Underlying causes for the observed repertoire differences were not defined, possibly disease activity or prior therapy.

Sample time point: newly diagnosed, previously untreated cHL patient sample. The CD4+ T cells used were purified from thawed PBMCs through magnetic negative selection. Comparison PBMCs came from previously untreated, newly diagnosed classical Hodgkin lymphoma patients. As concerns this clone: Antigen: not known.

CDR3 length: 15 amino acids. Some clones are missing from TCRdb's copy, which holds only in-frame ones; the method was immunoSEQ multiplex PCR. The sample contains about 25,000 clones, about 89% of which appear only once. The sample was CD4+ T cells from blood. The TCR was taken from a human donor with classical Hodgkin lymphoma. V is TRBV21-1 and J is TRBJ2-3; no DNA check was done on the table's D call, TRBD2. TRBV21-1 is a pseudogene. Here the CDR3 reads CASSKYRGETDTQYF. Written as DNA, the CDR3 is TGTGCCAGCAGCAAATATCGCGGGGAGACAGATACGCAGTATTTT.